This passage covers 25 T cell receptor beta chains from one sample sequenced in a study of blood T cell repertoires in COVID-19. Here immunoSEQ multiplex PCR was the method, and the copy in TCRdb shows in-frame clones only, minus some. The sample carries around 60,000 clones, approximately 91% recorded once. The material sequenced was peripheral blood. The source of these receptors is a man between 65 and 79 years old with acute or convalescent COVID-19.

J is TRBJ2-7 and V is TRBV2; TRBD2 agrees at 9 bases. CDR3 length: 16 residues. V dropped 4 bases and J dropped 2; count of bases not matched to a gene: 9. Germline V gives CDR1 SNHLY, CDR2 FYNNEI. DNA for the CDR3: TGTGCCAGCAGTGCCCCGTGGCTAGCGGGGACCTACGAGCAGTACTTC. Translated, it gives CASSAPWLAGTYEQYF.

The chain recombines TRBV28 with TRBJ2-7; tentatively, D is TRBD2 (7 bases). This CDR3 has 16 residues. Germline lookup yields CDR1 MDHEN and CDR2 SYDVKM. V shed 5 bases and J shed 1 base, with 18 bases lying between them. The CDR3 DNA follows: TGTGCCAGCAGTCCCCGAGGGGGGGGCCCATCCTACGAGCAGTACTTC. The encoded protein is CASSPRGGGPSYEQYF.

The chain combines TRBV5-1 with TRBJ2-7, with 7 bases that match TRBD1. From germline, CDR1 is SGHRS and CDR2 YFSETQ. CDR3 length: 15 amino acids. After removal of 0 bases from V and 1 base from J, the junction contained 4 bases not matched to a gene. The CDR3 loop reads CASSLEAGGSYEQYF. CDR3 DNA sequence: TGCGCCAGCAGCTTGGAGGCAGGGGGATCCTACGAGCAGTACTTC.

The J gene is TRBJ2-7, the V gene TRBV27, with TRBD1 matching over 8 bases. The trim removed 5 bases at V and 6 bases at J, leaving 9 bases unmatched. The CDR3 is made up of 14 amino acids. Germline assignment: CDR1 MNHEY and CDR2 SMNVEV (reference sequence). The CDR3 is CASSRTGYGGEQYF. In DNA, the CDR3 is TGTGCCAGCAGTCGGACAGGGTATGGTGGCGAGCAGTACTTC.

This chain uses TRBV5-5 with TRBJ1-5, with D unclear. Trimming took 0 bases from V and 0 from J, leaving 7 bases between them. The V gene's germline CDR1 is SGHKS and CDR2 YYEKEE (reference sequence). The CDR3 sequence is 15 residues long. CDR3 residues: CASSLVLYSNQPQHF. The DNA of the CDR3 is TGTGCCAGCAGCTTGGTATTGTATAGCAATCAGCCCCAGCATTTT.

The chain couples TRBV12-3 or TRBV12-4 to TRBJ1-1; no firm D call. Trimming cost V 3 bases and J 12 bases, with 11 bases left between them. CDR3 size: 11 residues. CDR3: CASSFGGESFF. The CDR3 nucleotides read TGTGCCAGCAGTTTCGGCGGGGAATCTTTCTTT.

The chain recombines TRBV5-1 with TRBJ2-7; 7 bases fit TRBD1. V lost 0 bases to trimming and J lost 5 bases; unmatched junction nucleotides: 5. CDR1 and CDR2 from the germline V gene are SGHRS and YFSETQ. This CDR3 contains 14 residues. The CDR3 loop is CASSLEGGFHEQYF. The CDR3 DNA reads TGCGCCAGCAGCTTGGAAGGGGGCTTCCACGAGCAGTACTTC.

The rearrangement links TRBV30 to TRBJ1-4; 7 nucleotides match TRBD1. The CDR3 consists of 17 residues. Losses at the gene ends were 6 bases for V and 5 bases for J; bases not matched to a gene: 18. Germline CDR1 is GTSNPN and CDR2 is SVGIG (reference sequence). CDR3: CACRHRGSLRENEKLFF. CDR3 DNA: TGTGCCTGCCGTCACAGGGGAAGTTTACGGGAAAATGAAAAACTGTTTTTT. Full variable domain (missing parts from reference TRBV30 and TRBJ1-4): SQTIHQWPATLVQPVGSPLSLECTVEGTSNPNLYWYRQAAGRGLQLLFYSVGIGQISSEVPQNLSASRPQDRQFILSSKKLLLSDSGFYLCACRHRGSLRENEKLFFGSGTQLSVL.

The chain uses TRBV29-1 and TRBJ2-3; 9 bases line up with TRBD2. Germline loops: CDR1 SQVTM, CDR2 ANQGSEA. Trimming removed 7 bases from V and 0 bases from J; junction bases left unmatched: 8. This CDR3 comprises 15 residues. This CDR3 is CSALSGGASTDTQYF. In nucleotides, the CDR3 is TGCAGCGCCCTTAGCGGGGGTGCTAGCACAGATACGCAGTATTTT.

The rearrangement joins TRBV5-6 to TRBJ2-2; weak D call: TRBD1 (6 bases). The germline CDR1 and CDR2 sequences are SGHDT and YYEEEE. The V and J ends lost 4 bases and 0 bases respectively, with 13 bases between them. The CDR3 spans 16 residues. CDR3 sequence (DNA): TGTGCCAGCAGCAGAAGGACAGTTGCGAACACCGGGGAGCTGTTTTTT. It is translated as CASSRRTVANTGELFF.

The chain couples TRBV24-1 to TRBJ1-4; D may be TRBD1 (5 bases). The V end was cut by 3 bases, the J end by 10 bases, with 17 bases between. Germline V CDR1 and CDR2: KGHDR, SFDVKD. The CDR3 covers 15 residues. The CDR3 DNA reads TGTGCCACCAGTGATGGGGGATCGTTGGAGGGAAAACTGTTTTTT. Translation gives CATSDGGSLEGKLFF.

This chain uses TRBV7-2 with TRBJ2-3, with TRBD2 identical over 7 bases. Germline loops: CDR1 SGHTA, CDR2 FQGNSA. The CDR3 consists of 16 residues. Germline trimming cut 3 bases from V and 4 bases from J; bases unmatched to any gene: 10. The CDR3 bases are TGTGCCAGCAGCTTCCAAAGGGGAGGGTTGGCAGATACGCAGTATTTT. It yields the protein CASSFQRGGLADTQYF.

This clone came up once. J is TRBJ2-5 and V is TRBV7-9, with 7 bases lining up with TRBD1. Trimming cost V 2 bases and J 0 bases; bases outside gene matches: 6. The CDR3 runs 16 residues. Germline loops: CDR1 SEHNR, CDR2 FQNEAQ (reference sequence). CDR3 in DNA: TGTGCCAGCAGCTTAATGACAGGGACCTACCAAGAGACCCAGTACTTC. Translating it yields CASSLMTGTYQETQYF.

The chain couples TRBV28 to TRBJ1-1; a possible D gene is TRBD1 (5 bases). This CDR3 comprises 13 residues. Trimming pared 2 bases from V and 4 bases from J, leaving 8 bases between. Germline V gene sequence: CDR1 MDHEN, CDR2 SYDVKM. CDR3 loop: CASSLVGVTEAFF. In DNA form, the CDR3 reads TGTGCCAGCAGTTTAGTAGGGGTCACTGAAGCTTTCTTT.

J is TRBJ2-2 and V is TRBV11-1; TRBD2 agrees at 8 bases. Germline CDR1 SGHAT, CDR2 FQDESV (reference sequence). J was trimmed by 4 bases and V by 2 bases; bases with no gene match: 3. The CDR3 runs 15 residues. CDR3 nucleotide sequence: TGTGCCAGCAGCTTATCCGGACTAGCCACCGGGGAGCTGTTTTTT. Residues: CASSLSGLATGELFF.

CDR3 loop: CASSYGGESYEQYF. CDR3 DNA sequence: TGTGCCAGCAGTTATGGAGGGGAAAGTTACGAGCAGTACTTC. The chain has TRBV6-2 or TRBV6-3 and TRBJ2-7, with a weak D call TRBD2 (6 bases). Trimming removed 3 bases from V and 4 bases from J, with 13 bases in between. The CDR3 length is 14 residues. Germline lookup yields CDR1 MNHEY and CDR2 SVGEGT.

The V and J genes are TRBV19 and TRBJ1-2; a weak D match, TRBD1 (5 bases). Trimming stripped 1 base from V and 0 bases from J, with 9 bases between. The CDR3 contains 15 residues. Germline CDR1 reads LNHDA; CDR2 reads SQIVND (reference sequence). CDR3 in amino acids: CASSIGGFANYGYTF. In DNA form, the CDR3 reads TGTGCCAGTAGTATAGGGGGCTTTGCTAACTATGGCTACACCTTC.

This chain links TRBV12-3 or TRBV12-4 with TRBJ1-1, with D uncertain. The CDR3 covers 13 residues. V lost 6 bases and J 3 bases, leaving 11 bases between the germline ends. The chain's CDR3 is CASRQDLDTEAFF. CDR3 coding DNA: TGTGCCAGCAGGCAGGACTTGGACACTGAAGCTTTCTTT.

CDR3 in amino acids: CASSLEGYWAFF. The DNA of the CDR3 is TGTGCCAGCAGCTTGGAGGGTTATTGGGCTTTCTTT. J is TRBJ1-1 and V is TRBV7-9; D remains ambiguous. Trimming pared 3 bases from V and 11 bases from J, leaving 13 bases between. Germline CDR1 and CDR2: SEHNR and FQNEAQ (reference sequence). This CDR3 has 12 residues.

The CDR3 DNA reads as TGTGCCAGCAGCTTAGAGAAAGGGAATCTAGCCGGTAGCACAGATACGCAGTATTTT. Translating gives CASSLEKGNLAGSTDTQYF. The chain is built from TRBV7-3 and TRBJ2-3; tentatively, D is TRBD2 (5 bases). Trimming pared 2 bases from V and 0 bases from J, leaving 21 bases between. The CDR3 sequence is 19 residues long. The germline CDR1 and CDR2 sequences are SGHTA and FQGTGA.

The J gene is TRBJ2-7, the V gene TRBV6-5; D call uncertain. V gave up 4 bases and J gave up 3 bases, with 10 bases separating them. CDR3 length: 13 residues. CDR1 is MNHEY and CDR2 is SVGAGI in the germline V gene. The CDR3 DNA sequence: TGTGCCAGCAGTTTTAGCCATAACTACGAGCAGTACTTC. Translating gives CASSFSHNYEQYF.

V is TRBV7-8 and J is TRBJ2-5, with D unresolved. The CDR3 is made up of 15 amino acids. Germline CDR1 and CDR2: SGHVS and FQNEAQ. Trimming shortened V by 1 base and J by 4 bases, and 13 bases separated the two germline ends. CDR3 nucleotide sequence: TGTGCCAGCAGCTTAGAAGGCGGTGTGGGAGAGACCCAGTACTTC. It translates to CASSLEGGVGETQYF.

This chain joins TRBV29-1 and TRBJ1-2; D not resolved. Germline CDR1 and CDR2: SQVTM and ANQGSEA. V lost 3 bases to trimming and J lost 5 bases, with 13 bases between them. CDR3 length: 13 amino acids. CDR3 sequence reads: CSVDTGLNYGYTF. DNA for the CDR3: TGCAGCGTTGATACGGGTTTGAATTATGGCTACACCTTC.

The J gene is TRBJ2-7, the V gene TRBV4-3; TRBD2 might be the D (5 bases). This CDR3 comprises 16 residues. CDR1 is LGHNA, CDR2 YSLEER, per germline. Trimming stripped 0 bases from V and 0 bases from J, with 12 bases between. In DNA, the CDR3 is TGCGCCAGCAGCCAAGATTTGGTAGCGAACTCCTACGAGCAGTACTTC. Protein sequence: CASSQDLVANSYEQYF.

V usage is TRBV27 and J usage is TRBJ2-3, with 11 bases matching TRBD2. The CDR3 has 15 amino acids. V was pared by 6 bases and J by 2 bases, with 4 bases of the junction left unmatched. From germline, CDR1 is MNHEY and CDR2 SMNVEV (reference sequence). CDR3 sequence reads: CASRTSGAYTDTQYF. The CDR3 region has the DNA TGTGCCAGCAGGACTAGCGGGGCGTACACAGATACGCAGTATTTT.